This section outlines one T cell receptor (beta chain) sequence together with its context. The antigen it recognizes is unknown. The cohort was made up of approximately 700 healthy bone marrow donors. Cohort members were all nominally healthy when sampled, although unrecorded immune exposures were likely present. The donor was CMV seropositive and was included in the group of 250 to 300 seropositive cohort members. A peripheral blood sample was provided by each donor, and peripheral blood mononuclear cells were used for TCR beta sequencing. Genomic DNA extraction from the blood cell samples was performed with the Qiagen DNeasy Blood Extraction Kit. This record comes from a study of cytomegalovirus exposure and HLA in healthy donors (dated by TCRdb to the late 2010s). For the study in its entirety: An earlier analysis of approximately 640 of the donors reported about 250 Gb of sequence data and roughly 110 million unique TCR beta sequences from some 180 million T cells. Roughly 290 gigabases of sequencing data and approximately 92 million unique TCR sequences made up an early release that covered approximately 620 HLA-typed donors. Of the 398 genotyped donors, 80% to 90% were placed in the genetic ancestry cluster associated with self-reported Caucasian donors. The study was designed to test whether signatures of past pathogen exposure could be identified by cataloging public T cell receptors. Using immunosequencing, the study profiled T cell repertoires from some 670 subjects and related those repertoires to cytomegalovirus serostatus. Along with the approximately 700-subject first cohort, a separate validation cohort of over a hundred different subjects was used. The study combined high-throughput TCR immunosequencing, statistical association of individual TCRs with disease status, and machine learning to predict cytomegalovirus infection status. A later analysis re-analyzed previously published TCR beta repertoires from 666 donors and added high-resolution HLA genotyping to study TCR occurrence patterns. Rather than drawing on any new phenotypic data, the later analysis identified candidate immune exposures from TCR beta sequences and the way those sequences occurred across donors. To decide whether each TCR beta V gene segment behaved as functional or pseudogenic, an earlier analysis of approximately 600 of the donors relied on high-throughput TCR beta sequencing. Donor age, sex, ethnicity and CMV serostatus were collected together with the repertoire data. A later genetic analysis took genome-wide SNP genotypes for about three fifths of the 666 donors and used that subset as a discovery cohort. Every repertoire in the discovery cohort had been generated on one and the same sequencing platform. Both class I and class II loci were covered by HLA typing, at four-digit resolution. Typing coverage differed by locus: A, B, C, DRB1 and DQB1 were typed in roughly 620-630 donors, DQA1 in 522, DPA1 in nearly 610, and DPB1 in 450 to 490. Roughly 5 DR-DQ haplotypes were treated as single units for association and clustering because of strong linkage in the cohort. Among roughly 370 genotyped donors of the cohort, an average of about 240,000 unique TCR beta nucleotide sequences were sequenced per donor, roughly 18% of them non-productive.

Overall study results and their limits: Presence/absence analyses assumed roughly uniform sequencing depth across donors, an assumption that may not hold. Some IMGT-functional V segments, including TRBV6-2 and TRBV6-3, could not be told apart with the 87-base-pair reads, so those segments were excluded. Cytomegalovirus status was reported to be diagnosed by the classifier with high specificity and sensitivity in both the original and validation cohorts. In an earlier analysis of over 550 of the donors, most TCR beta V segments were observed in productive rearrangements about 90% or about 30% of the time, broadly matching IMGT annotations. Several of the top co-occurrence clusters appeared to be linked to parvovirus B19, influenza, CMV and Epstein-Barr virus, according to a later analysis. According to a later analysis, TCR association rates differed among HLA loci, with DRB1 alleles showing the most associated TCRs and HLA-C alleles showing the fewest. Across donors, most TCR sequences were observed very rarely, whereas some public TCRs were present in many individuals. A later analysis found that most CMV-associated TCR beta chains appeared HLA-restricted, with HLA associations seemingly driven largely by CMV exposure. In a later genetic analysis, fewer N-insertions in productive TCRs were reported among donors in an Asian-associated ancestry cluster than the roughly 700-donor mean. The authors suggested that the approach could potentially be generalized to other disease states and immunological phenotypes. Strong co-occurrence of HLA alleles, especially DR and DQ, made assigning TCR associations to individual alleles difficult. Immune exposure information for the cohort was limited to CMV serostatus. A total of 164 TCR beta chains were listed by the study as associated with cytomegalovirus. An association between a missense DCLRE1C variant and V-gene and J-gene trimming of TCR beta chains was found in a later genetic analysis and replicated in an independent cohort. Correlated functional status among segregating V segments might reflect linkage disequilibrium, but an unknown experimental factor could not be ruled out. Because HLA typing was missing for some donors at each locus, association tests included only the typed subset. A few of the identified cytomegalovirus-associated TCR beta chains were confirmed in vitro to be specific for cytomegalovirus antigens. A cluster of highly shared sequence variants was judged likely to represent a technical artifact of the sequencing pipeline. Because counts were too low, 15 to 20 rarely observed V segments, including chromosome 9 orphons, were excluded from the earlier analysis of roughly 580 of the donors. A further reported finding was that TCR beta sequences accurately predicted the HLA-A and HLA-B alleles for most subjects in the first cohort. In this cohort, only TCR beta chains were sequenced, and detectable features were limited by the absence of alpha or paired-chain data. In a later analysis, 15,000 to 20,000 TCR beta sequences were associated with specific HLA alleles at a false discovery rate of 0.05. In a later analysis, HLA-associated TCR beta chains were found to be more clonally expanded and to have lower generation probabilities than equally common non-associated chains.

The method was the immunoSEQ multiplex PCR assay. The multiplex PCR relied on a mix of 60 forward primers for TCR Vbeta segments and 13 reverse primers for TCR Jbeta segments. A multiplex PCR assay on genomic DNA amplified the CDR3 region of rearranged TCR beta genes. On the Illumina HiSeq System, the amplified TCR beta libraries were sequenced as 87-base-pair reads. On the study's bioinformatics: A later analysis tallied some 79 million unique TCR beta chains across the 666 repertoires, and 10 million to 11 million of those chains were shared by two or more donors. Raw reads were error-corrected and collapsed into unique sequences with a nearest-neighbor algorithm that merged closely related sequences to remove PCR and sequencing errors. Alignment of CDR3 sequences to IMGT reference sequences was used to assign V, D and J gene segments. For a sequence to be retained, at least a six-nucleotide match to both a V gene segment and a J gene segment was required. A rearrangement was called productive if the CDR3 had no stop codons and remained in frame with V and J, and every other rearrangement was called non-productive. CDR3 was defined according to IMGT convention as the region running from the second conserved V-encoded cysteine to the conserved J-encoded phenylalanine. Sequences without an unambiguous match to a single V gene segment were excluded from the earlier analysis of 450 to 650 of the donors. In an earlier analysis of 587 of the donors, V segments were called functional above 56.7% productive rearrangements and were called segregating when the between-donor standard deviation exceeded 5%. A statistical classification framework was developed to diagnose cytomegalovirus status using the catalog of TCR beta chain sequences. In a later analysis, TCR nucleotide sequences were compared against IMGT/GENE-DB human TR gene sequences so that V and J genes could be assigned. A later analysis assigned CDR3 sequences and most-parsimonious VDJ recombination scenarios with the TCRdist pipeline. In a later analysis, every TCR beta chain was defined by the combination of its CDR3 amino acid sequence and its V-gene family, and reads without a unique V-gene family were dropped. A later analysis removed nearly 600 highly shared, low-generation-probability nucleotide sequences to deal with suspected cross-contamination and a sequencing artifact. For each public chain, a later analysis derived a clonal expansion index from normalized ranks of inferred template counts within each repertoire. A later analysis computed generation probabilities with a VDJ recombination model fitted to out-of-frame rearrangements, and checked the results against IGoR. In a later analysis, hypergeometric tests were used to score TCR-TCR, TCR-HLA and TCR-CMV co-occurrence, with a repertoire-size bias correction applied to TCR pairs. In a later analysis, false discovery rates were estimated by permuting HLA or CMV assignments 20 times. In a later analysis, co-occurring TCRs were grouped using DBSCAN, with TCRdist sequence similarity added in when clustering inside HLA-allele-positive subsets. For co-occurrence clustering, repertoires with fewer than 30,000 or more than 120,000 public chains were excluded, along with five repertoires with anomalous nucleotide sharing. TCRdb holds this immuneACCESS table with in-frame rearrangements only. Some clones are missing; in checked studies, unresolved V genes explain under half, and the rest has no known cause. V, J and clone size are those of that table, while D and trimming were read from the DNA. This sample's table contains tens of thousands of clones. 7.5% to 9.5% of the sample goes to the ten largest clones.

V lost 0 bases and J lost 0 bases; the stretch between them is 7 bases long. Looking up the germline V gene yields CDR1 LGHNA and CDR2 YNFKEQ. Counted from cysteine to phenylalanine, this CDR3 has 15 amino acids. The only DNA kept is the CDR3, 45 bases in frame from the first base. The receptor chain draws on TRBV4-2 and TRBJ2-3; matching of 6 bases hints at TRBD2 as the D gene. The sequence was obtained from a man aged 35 to 55 in good health and CMV-seropositive. The sequenced material came from PBMCs. The DNA reads TGTGCCAGCAGCCAAGACGGGACTAGCACAGATACGCAGTATTTT. Translated, this gives CASSQDGTSTDTQYF.